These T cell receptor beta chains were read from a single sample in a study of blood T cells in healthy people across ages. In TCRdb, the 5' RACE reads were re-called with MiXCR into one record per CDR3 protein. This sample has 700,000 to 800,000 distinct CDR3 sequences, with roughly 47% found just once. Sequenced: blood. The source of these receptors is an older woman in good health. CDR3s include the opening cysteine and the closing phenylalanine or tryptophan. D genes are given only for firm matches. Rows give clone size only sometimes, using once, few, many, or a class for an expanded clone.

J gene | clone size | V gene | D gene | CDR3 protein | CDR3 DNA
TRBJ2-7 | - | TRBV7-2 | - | CASSLGGVLVADEQYF | TGTGCCAGCAGCTTAGGGGGGGTGTTGGTAGCTGACGAGCAGTACTTC
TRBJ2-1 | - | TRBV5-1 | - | CASSPFQALYNEQFF | TGCGCCAGCAGCCCTTTCCAGGCACTTTACAATGAGCAGTTCTTC
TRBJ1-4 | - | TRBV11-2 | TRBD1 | CASSSLQGLSNEKLFF | TGTGCCAGCAGCTCCTTACAGGGGTTGTCTAATGAAAAACTGTTTTTT
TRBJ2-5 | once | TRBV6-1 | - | CASSAVGAGQETQYF | TGTGCCAGCAGTGCAGTGGGTGCGGGGCAAGAGACCCAGTACTTC
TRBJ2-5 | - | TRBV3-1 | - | CASSNKIGTQYF | TGTGCCAGCAGCAACAAGATTGGGACCCAGTACTTC
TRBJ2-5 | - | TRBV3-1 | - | CASSQPRKTNQETQYF | TGTGCCAGCAGCCAACCTCGGAAAACCAACCAAGAGACCCAGTACTTC
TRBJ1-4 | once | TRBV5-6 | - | CASSYRDNEKLFF | TGTGCCAGCAGCTACCGGGACAATGAAAAACTGTTTTTT
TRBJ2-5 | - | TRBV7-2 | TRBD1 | CASSPGLGQGETQYF | TGTGCCAGCAGCCCCGGTTTGGGACAGGGGGAGACCCAGTACTTC
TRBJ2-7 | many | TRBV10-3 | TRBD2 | CAIMGLAGHSYEQYF | TGTGCCATCATGGGACTAGCGGGACACTCCTACGAGCAGTACTTC
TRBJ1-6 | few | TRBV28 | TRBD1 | CANLDRENSPLHF | TGTGCCAATTTGGACAGGGAAAATTCACCCCTCCACTTT
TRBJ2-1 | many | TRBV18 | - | CASSPIVQGIWSYNEQFF | TGTGCCAGCTCACCAATTGTACAGGGTATATGGTCCTACAATGAGCAGTTCTTC
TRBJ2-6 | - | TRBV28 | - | CASSLFPGAGANVLTF | TGTGCCAGCAGTTTATTTCCGGGTGCTGGGGCCAACGTCCTGACTTTC
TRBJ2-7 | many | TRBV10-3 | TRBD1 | CAMSGTGGYEQYF | TGTGCCATGTCCGGGACAGGGGGTTACGAGCAGTACTTC
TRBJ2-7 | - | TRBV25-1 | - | CASSDRIDSYEQYF | TGTGCCAGCAGTGACAGGATAGACTCCTACGAGCAGTACTTC
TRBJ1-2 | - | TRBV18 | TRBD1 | CASSPLDRGIYGYTF | TGTGCCAGCTCTCCGCTCGACAGGGGGATCTATGGCTACACCTTC
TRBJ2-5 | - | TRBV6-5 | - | CASSSRMTQYF | TGTGCCAGCAGCTCAAGGATGACCCAGTACTTC
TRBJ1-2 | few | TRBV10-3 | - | CAISPGPLITNYGYTF | TGTGCCATCAGTCCGGGTCCACTTATCACCAACTATGGCTACACCTTC
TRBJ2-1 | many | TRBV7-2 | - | CASSPELGNEQFF | TGTGCCAGCAGCCCGGAACTGGGAAATGAGCAGTTCTTC
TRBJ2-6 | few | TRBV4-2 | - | CASSQDPHSGANVLTF | TGTGCCAGCAGCCAAGATCCGCACTCTGGGGCCAACGTCCTGACTTTC
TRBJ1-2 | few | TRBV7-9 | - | CASSLAQDRLYGYTF | TGTGCCAGCAGCTTAGCCCAAGACAGGCTCTATGGCTACACCTTC
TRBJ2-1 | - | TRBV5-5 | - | CASSLRFPIPNNEQFF | TGTGCCAGCAGCTTGCGATTCCCTATCCCCAACAATGAGCAGTTCTTC
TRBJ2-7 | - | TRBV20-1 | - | CSARESAVYEQYF | TGCAGTGCTAGAGAGTCGGCCGTATACGAGCAGTACTTC
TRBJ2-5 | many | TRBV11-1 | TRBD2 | CASSPAGLAGETQYF | TGTGCCAGCAGTCCAGCGGGACTAGCGGGGGAGACCCAGTACTTC
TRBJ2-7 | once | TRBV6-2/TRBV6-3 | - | CASSYSGSLDYEQYF | TGTGCCAGCAGTTACTCAGGGTCCCTCGACTACGAGCAGTACTTC
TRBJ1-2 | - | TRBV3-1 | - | CASSQDNSGSYYGYTF | TGTGCCAGCAGCCAAGATAATTCGGGGAGTTACTATGGCTACACCTTC
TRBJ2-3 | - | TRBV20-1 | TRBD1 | CSSSDSAGGDTQYF | TGCAGTTCTTCTGACAGCGCAGGGGGAGATACGCAGTATTTT
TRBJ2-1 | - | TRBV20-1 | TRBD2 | CSARETSGILGFF | TGCAGTGCTAGAGAAACTAGCGGGATCCTCGGGTTCTTC
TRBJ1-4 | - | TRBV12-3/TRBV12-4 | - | CASKTVGGNEKLFF | TGTGCCAGCAAGACCGTGGGGGGTAATGAAAAACTGTTTTTT
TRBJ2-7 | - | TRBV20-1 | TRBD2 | CSAQRGGQSSYEQYF | TGCAGTGCCCAGCGGGGGGGACAAAGCTCCTACGAGCAGTACTTC
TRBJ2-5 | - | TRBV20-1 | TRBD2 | CSAPYGTTETQYF | TGCAGTGCTCCCTACGGGACTACAGAGACCCAGTACTTC
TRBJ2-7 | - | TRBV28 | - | CASSRGTPMYEQYF | TGTGCCAGCAGCCGCGGGACACCGATGTACGAGCAGTACTTC
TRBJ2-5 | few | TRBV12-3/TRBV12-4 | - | CASSSGLNHERYF | TGTGCCAGCAGTTCGGGACTGAACCACGAGCGGTACTTC
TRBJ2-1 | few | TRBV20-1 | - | CSARDDHFLQFF | TGCAGTGCTAGAGATGACCATTTTTTACAGTTCTTC
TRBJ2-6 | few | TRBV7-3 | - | CASSAKSGANVLTF | TGTGCCAGCAGCGCGAAATCTGGGGCCAACGTCCTGACTTTC
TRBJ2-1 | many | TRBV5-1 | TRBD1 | CASSPDRGLNNEQFF | TGCGCCAGCAGCCCGGACAGGGGGCTCAACAATGAGCAGTTCTTC
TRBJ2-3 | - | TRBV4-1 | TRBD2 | CASSHGDYRTPDTQYF | TGCGCCAGCAGCCATGGGGACTATAGGACCCCAGATACGCAGTATTTT
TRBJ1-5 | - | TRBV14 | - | CASSQDLGWISNQPQHF | TGTGCCAGCAGCCAAGATCTCGGCTGGATAAGCAATCAGCCCCAGCATTTT
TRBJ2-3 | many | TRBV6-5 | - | CASRPTLFDTQYF | TGTGCCAGCAGACCCACCCTATTTGATACGCAGTATTTT
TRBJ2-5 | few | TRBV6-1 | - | CASSERVGAGKETQYF | TGTGCCAGCAGTGAACGAGTTGGGGCAGGCAAAGAGACCCAGTACTTC
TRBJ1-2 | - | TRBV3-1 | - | CASSKGGESGYTF | TGTGCCAGCAGCAAAGGGGGTGAGAGTGGCTACACCTTC
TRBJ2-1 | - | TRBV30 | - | CAWTLRGFATGQFF | TGTGCCTGGACCCTCCGCGGATTTGCAACGGGGCAGTTCTTC
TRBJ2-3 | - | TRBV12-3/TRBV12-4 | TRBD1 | CASSSRQGARLIPDTQYF | TGTGCCAGCAGTTCCAGACAGGGGGCACGGCTTATTCCAGATACGCAGTATTTT
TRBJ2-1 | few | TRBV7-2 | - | CASSLVVYNEQFF | TGTGCCAGCAGCTTAGTGGTGTACAATGAGCAGTTCTTC
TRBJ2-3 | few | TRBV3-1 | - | CASSQGLNHGDTQYF | TGTGCCAGCAGCCAAGGACTCAACCACGGGGATACGCAGTATTTT
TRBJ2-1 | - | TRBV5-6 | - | CASSLGGSSATNEQFF | TGTGCCAGCAGCTTGGGAGGGTCTAGCGCCACCAATGAGCAGTTCTTC
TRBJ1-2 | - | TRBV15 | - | CATSRSQLNYGYIF | TGTGCCACCAGCAGATCACAGCTTAACTATGGCTACATCTTC
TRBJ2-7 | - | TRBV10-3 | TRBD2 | CATSEGTSGSSYEQYF | TGTGCCACCAGTGAAGGAACTAGCGGGAGCTCCTACGAGCAGTACTTC